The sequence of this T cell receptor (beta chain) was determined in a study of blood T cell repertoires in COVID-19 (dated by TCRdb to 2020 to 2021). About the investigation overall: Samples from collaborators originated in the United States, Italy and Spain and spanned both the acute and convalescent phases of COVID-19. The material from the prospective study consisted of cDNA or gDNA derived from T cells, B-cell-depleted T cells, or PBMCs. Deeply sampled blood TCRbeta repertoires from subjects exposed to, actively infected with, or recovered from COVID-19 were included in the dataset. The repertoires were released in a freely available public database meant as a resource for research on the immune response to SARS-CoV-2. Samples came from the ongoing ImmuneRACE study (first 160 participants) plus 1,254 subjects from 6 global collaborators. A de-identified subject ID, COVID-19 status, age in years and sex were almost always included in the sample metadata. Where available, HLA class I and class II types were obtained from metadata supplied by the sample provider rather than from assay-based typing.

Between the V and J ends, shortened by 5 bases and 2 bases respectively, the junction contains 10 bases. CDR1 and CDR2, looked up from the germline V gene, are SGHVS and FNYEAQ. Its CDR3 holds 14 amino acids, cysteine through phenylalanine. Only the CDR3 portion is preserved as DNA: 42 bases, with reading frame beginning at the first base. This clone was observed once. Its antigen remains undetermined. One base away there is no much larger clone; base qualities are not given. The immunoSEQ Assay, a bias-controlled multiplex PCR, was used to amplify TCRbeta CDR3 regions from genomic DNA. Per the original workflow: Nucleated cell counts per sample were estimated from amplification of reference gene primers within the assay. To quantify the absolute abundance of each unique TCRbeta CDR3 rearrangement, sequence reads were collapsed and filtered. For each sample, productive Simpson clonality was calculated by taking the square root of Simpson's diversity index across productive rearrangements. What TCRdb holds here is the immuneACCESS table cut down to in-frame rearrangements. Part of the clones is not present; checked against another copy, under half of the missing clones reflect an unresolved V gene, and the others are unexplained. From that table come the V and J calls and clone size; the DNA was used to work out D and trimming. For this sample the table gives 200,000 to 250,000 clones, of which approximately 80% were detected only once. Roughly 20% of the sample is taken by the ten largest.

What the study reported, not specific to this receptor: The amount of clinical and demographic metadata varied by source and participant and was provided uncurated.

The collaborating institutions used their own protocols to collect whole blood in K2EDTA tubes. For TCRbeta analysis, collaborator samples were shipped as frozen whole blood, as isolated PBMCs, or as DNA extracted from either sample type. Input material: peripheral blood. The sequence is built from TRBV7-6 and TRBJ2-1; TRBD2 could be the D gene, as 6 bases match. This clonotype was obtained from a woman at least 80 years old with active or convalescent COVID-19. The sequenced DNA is TGTGCCAGCAGCCCTGGGACTCCCTACAATGAGCAGTTCTTC. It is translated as CASSPGTPYNEQFF.